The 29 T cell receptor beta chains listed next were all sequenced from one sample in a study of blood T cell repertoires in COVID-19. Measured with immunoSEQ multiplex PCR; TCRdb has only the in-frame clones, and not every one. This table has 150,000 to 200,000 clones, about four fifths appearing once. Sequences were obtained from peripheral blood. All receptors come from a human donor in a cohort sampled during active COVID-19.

The CDR3 loop is CASRSDRAVRNSPLHF. The CDR3 DNA reads TGTGCCAGCAGGTCGGACAGGGCGGTCCGTAATTCACCCCTCCACTTT. The chain is built from TRBV2 and TRBJ1-6, with TRBD1 identical over 8 bases. Germline-derived CDR1 and CDR2 are SNHLY and FYNNEI. The CDR3 extends over 16 amino acids. V shed 6 bases, J shed 6 bases, and the junction held 10 bases outside the gene matches.

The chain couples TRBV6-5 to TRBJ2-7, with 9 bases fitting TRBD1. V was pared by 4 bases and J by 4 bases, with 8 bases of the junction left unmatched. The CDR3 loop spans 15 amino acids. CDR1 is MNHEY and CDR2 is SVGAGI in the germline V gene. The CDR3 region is CASSSPGQGGYEQYF. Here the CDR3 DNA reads TGTGCCAGCAGTTCCCCGGGACAGGGAGGTTACGAGCAGTACTTC.

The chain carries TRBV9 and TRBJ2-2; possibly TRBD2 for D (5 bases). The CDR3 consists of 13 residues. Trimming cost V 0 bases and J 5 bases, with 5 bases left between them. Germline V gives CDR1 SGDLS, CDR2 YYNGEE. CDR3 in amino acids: CASSVGGTGELFF. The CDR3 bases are TGTGCCAGCAGCGTAGGAGGGACCGGGGAGCTGTTTTTT.

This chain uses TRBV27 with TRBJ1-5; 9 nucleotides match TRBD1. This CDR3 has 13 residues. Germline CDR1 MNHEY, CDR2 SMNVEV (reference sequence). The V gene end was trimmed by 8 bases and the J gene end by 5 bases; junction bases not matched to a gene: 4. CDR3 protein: CASGQGRYQPQHF. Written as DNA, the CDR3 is TGTGCCAGCGGACAGGGGAGGTATCAGCCCCAGCATTTT.

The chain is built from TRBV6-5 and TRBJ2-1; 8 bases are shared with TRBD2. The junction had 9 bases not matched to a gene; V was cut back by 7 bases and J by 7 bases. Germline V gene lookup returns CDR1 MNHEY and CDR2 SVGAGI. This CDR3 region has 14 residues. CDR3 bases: TGTGCCAGCAAAACCGACGGGGGGGCGAATGAGCAGTTCTTC. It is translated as CASKTDGGANEQFF.

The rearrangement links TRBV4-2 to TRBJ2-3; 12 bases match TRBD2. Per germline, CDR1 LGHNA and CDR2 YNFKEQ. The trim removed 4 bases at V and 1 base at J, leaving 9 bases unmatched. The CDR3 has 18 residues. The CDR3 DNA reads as TGTGCCAGCAGCCCGTTGCTAGCGGGGGGGCTTGGCACAGATACGCAGTATTTT. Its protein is CASSPLLAGGLGTDTQYF.

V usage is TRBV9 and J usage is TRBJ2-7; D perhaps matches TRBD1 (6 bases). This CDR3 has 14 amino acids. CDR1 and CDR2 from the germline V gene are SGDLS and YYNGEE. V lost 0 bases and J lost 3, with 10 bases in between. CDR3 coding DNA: TGTGCCAGCAGCGTAGGACAGGCTGTCTACGAGCAGTACTTC. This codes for CASSVGQAVYEQYF.

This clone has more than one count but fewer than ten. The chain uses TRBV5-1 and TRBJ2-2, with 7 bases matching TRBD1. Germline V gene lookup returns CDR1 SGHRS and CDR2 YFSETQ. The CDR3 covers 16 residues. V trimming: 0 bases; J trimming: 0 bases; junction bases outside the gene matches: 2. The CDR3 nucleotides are TGCGCCAGCAGCTTGGCGGACAGGTCGAACACCGGGGAGCTGTTTTTT. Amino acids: CASSLADRSNTGELFF.

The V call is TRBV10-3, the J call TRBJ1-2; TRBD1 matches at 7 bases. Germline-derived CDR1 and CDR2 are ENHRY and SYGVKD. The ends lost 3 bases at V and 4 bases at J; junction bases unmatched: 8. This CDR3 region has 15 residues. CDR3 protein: CAISEPQGTLYGYTF. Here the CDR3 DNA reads TGTGCCATCAGTGAACCACAGGGGACCCTCTATGGCTACACCTTC.

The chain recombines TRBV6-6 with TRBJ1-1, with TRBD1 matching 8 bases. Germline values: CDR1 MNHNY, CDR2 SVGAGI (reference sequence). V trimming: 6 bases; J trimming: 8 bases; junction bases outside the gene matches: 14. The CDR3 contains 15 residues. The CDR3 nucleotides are TGTGCCAGCAGGCTTCCCGGGACAGGTTTTTCAGAAGCTTTCTTT. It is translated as CASRLPGTGFSEAFF.

The CDR3 DNA reads as TGTGCCAGCAGCCAAGCCCCTAGCTCTGGAAACACCATATATTTT. It codes for CASSQAPSSGNTIYF. The chain recombines TRBV14 with TRBJ1-3; D not resolved. Trimming took off 1 base at V and 0 bases at J, with 7 bases between the two ends. Germline lookup yields CDR1 SGHDN and CDR2 FVKESK. The CDR3 has 15 amino acids.

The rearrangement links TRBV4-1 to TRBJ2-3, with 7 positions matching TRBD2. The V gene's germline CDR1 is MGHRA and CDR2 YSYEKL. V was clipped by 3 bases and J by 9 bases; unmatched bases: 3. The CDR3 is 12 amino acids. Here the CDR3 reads CASSQGGETQYF. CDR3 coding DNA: TGCGCCAGCAGCCAGGGGGGGGAAACGCAGTATTTT.

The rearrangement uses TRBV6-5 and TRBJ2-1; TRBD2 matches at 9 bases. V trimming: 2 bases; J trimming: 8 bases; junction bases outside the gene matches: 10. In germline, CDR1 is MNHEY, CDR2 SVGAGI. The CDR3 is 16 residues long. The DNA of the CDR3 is TGTGCCAGCAGTTACGCCCCGGGCGGGGGGGCTGATGAGCAGTTCTTC. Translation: CASSYAPGGGADEQFF.

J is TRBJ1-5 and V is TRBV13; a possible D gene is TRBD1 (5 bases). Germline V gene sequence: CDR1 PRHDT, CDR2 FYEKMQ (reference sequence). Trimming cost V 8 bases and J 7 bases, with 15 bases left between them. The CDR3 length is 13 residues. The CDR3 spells CASGTGRGQPQHF. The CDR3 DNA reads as TGTGCCAGCGGCACAGGAAGGGGCCAGCCCCAGCATTTT.

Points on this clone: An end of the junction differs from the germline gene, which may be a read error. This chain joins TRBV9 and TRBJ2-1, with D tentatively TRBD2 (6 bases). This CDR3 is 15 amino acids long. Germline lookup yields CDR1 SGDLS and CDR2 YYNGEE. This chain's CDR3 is CASTVGTGNYNEQFF. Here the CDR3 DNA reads TGTGCCAGCACCGTAGGGACTGGGAACTACAATGAGCAGTTCTTC. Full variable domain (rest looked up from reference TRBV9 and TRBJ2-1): DSGVTQTPKHLITATGQRVTLRCSPRSGDLSVYWYQQSLDQGLQFLIQYYNGEERAKGNILERFSAQQFPDLHSELNLSSLELGDSALYFCASTVGTGNYNEQFFGPGTRLTVL.

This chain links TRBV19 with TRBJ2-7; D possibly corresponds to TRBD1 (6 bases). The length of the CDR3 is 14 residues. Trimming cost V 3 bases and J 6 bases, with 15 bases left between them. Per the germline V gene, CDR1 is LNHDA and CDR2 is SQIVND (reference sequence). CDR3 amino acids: CASSITRGESEQYF. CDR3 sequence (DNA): TGTGCCAGTAGTATTACCAGGGGTGAGAGCGAGCAGTACTTC.

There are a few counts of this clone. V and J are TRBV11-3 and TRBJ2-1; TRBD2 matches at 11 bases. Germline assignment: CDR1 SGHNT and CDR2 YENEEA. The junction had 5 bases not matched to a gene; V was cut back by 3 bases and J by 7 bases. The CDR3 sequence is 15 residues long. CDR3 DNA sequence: TGTGCCAGCAGCTTTGCTAGCGGGGGGAGGAATGAGCAGTTCTTC. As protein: CASSFASGGRNEQFF.

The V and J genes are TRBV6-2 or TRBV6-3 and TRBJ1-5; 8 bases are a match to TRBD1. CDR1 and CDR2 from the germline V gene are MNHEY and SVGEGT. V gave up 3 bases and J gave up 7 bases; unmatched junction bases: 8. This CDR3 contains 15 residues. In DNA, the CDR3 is TGTGCCAGCAGTTATTCGCCGGGACAGGTCCAGCCCCAGCATTTT. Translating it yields CASSYSPGQVQPQHF.

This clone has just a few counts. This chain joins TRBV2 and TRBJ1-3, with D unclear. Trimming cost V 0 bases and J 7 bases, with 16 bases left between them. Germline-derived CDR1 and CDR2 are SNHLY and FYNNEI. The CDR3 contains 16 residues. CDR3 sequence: CASSEAVRRDRNTIYF. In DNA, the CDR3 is TGTGCCAGCAGTGAAGCCGTGCGGAGGGATCGTAACACCATATATTTT. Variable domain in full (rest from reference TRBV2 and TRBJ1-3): EPEVTQTPSHQVTQMGQEVILRCVPISNHLYFYWYRQILGQKVEFLVSFYNNEISEKSEIFDDQFSVERPDGSNFTLKIRSTKLEDSAMYFCASSEAVRRDRNTIYFGEGSWLTVV.

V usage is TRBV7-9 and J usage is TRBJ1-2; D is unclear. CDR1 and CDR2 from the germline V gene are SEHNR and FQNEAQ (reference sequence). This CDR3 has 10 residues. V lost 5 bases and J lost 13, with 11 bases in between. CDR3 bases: TGTGCCAGCAGCCAGGTCGCGGGCACCTTC. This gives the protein CASSQVAGTF.

The CDR3 region has the DNA TGTGCCAGCGGCCGGGACAGGGGGTTTGGAAAACTGTTTTTT. The encoded protein is CASGRDRGFGKLFF. The J gene is TRBJ1-4, the V gene TRBV2; 11 nucleotides match TRBD1. The trim removed 8 bases at V and 10 bases at J, leaving 9 bases unmatched. Looked up from germline, CDR1 is SNHLY and CDR2 is FYNNEI. The CDR3 consists of 14 residues.

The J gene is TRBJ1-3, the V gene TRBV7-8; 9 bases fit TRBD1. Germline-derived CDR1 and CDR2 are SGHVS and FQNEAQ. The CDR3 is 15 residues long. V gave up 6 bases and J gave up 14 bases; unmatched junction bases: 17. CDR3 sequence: CASSPPGQGFAGLYF. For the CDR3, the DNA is TGTGCCAGCAGTCCCCCCGGACAGGGGTTTGCCGGGCTATATTTT.

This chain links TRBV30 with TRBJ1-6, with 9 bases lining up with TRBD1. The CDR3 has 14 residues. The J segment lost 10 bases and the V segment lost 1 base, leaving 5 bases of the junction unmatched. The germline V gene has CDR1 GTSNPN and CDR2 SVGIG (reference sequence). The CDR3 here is CAWSGGTGLSPLHF. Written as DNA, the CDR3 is TGTGCCTGGAGTGGCGGGACAGGGTTGTCACCCCTCCACTTT.

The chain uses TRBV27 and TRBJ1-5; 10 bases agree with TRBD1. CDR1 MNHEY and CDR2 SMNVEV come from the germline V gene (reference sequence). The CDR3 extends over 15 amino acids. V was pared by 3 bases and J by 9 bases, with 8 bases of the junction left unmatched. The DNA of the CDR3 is TGTGCCAGCAGTTTGACAGGGGGCCTGGTTAGGCCCCAGCATTTT. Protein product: CASSLTGGLVRPQHF.

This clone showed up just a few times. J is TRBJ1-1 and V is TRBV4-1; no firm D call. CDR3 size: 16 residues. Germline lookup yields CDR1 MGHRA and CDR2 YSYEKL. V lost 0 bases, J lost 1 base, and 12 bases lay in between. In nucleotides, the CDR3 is TGCGCCAGCAGCCAAGAATACAGATCCCAGAACACTGAAGCTTTCTTT. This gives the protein CASSQEYRSQNTEAFF.

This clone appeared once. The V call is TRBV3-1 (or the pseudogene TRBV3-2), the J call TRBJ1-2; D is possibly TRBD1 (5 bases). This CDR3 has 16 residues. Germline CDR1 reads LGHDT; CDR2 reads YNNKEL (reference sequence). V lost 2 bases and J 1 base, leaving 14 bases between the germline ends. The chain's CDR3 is CASSQRMTELNYGYTF. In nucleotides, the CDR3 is TGTGCCAGCAGCCAACGGATGACAGAACTTAACTATGGCTACACCTTC.

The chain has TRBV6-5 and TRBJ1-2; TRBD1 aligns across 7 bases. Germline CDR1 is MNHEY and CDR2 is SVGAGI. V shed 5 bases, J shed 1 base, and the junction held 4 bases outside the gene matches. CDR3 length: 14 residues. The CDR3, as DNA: TGTGCCAGCAGTCGGGACAGACTTAACTATGGCTACACCTTC. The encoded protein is CASSRDRLNYGYTF.

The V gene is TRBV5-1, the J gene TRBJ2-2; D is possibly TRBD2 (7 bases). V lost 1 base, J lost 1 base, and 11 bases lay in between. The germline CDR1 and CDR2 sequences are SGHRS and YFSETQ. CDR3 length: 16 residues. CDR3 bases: TGCGCCAGCAGCTTGCGGGGGGCGGGGAACACCGGGGAGCTGTTTTTT. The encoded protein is CASSLRGAGNTGELFF.

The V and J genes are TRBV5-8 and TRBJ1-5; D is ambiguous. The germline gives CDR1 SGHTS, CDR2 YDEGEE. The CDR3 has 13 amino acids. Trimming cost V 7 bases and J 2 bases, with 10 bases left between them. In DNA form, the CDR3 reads TGTGCCAGCGATTTTCGAGGCAATCAGCCCCAGCATTTT. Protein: CASDFRGNQPQHF.